A single sample gave rise to the 11 T cell receptor beta chains below, sequenced in a study of T cells expressing NK-cell markers. TCRdb reworked the 5' RACE reads into one entry per CDR3 protein, no DNA. The sample has more than 250,000 distinct CDR3 sequences. The specimen sequenced was blood T cells: a sorted CD56 or NKG2C T cell subset, CD4+ or CD8+ T cells, or bulk PBMC T cells (not recorded which). The source is a man aged 18 to 29 in good health.

V is TRBV6-5 and J is TRBJ2-1; the TCRdb call, TRBD2, lacks DNA for checking. CDR1 and CDR2 from the germline V gene are MNHEY and SVGAGI. The CDR3 spans 14 residues. This chain's CDR3 is CASSYSGGLNEQFF.

The chain couples TRBV6-5 to TRBJ2-3; there is no DNA to check the TCRdb D call of TRBD1. Germline CDR1 and CDR2: MNHEY and SVGAGI. This CDR3 comprises 13 residues. CDR3 residues: CASEDSNTDTQYF.

The rearrangement links TRBV10-3 to TRBJ1-1; the TCRdb call, TRBD1, lacks DNA for checking. Germline-derived CDR1 and CDR2 are ENHRY and SYGVKD. This CDR3 is 14 amino acids long. The CDR3 loop reads CAISLQGLNTEAFF.

The chain carries TRBV6-5 and TRBJ2-7. Germline CDR1 MNHEY, CDR2 SVGAGI. This CDR3 is 15 amino acids long. CDR3 in amino acids: CASSYSRSLGYEQYF.

The chain combines TRBV5-5 with TRBJ2-5; absent DNA, TCRdb's TRBD1 call cannot be checked. The CDR3 is 16 amino acids. Germline CDR1 SGHKS, CDR2 YYEKEE (reference sequence). The CDR3 here is CASSLGSGGGGETQYF.

The V gene is TRBV29-1, the J gene TRBJ1-3. The CDR3 runs 13 residues. The V gene's germline CDR1 is SQVTM and CDR2 ANQGSEA. The CDR3 is CSVGWSSGNTIYF.

The rearrangement links TRBV6-2 or TRBV6-3 to TRBJ2-3; TCRdb's assignment of TRBD1 cannot be checked, as there is no DNA. The germline gives CDR1 MNHEY, CDR2 SVGEGT. The CDR3 length is 13 residues. This chain's CDR3 is CATRDPGEDTQYF.

The rearrangement links TRBV20-1 to TRBJ2-7. The CDR3 has 11 residues. Germline V CDR1 and CDR2: DFQATT, SNEGSKA (reference sequence). CDR3 amino acids: CSARNPREQYF.

The chain couples TRBV7-6 to TRBJ2-1; TCRdb proposes TRBD2, but this gene call is untestable without DNA. The CDR3 has 20 amino acids. In germline, CDR1 is SGHVS, CDR2 FNYEAQ. The CDR3 sequence: CASSSRGGQGLAESYNEQFF.

The CDR3 loop is CASTLSGRAGELFF. The chain has TRBV12-3 or TRBV12-4 and TRBJ2-2; TCRdb reports TRBD2, a call that lacks DNA to check it against. The CDR3 is made up of 14 amino acids.

The V gene is TRBV20-1, the J gene TRBJ2-4; TCRdb selects TRBD1, and the lack of DNA leaves this call unchecked. CDR1 is DFQATT and CDR2 is SNEGSKA in the germline V gene (reference sequence). This CDR3 spans 16 amino acids. CDR3: CSARSTGTLAKNIQYF.